The clone carrying this T cell receptor (beta chain) was detected only a few times. This entry belongs to a study of blood T cell repertoires in COVID-19. After removal of 5 bases from V and 8 bases from J, the junction contained 9 bases not matched to a gene. The germline CDR1 and CDR2 sequences are SGHTA and FQGTGA. This CDR3 spans 14 amino acids. Generated by immunoSEQ multiplex PCR, the TCRdb table keeps only in-frame clones and is missing some. There are around 72,000 clones in the sample; 85% to 90% occur only once, and roughly 10% lies in the top ten. The V gene is TRBV7-3, the J gene TRBJ1-2, with 9 nucleotides matching TRBD1. The sample taken for sequencing was peripheral blood. The TCR sequence derives from a man aged 65-85 years with active or convalescent COVID-19. The CDR3 sequence is CASSAGQGSKGYTF. Written as DNA, the CDR3 is TGTGCCAGCAGCGCGGGACAGGGTTCGAAAGGCTACACCTTC.